This T cell receptor (beta chain) was obtained from a study of CD8 T cells in ankylosing spondylitis. Study outcomes and limitations: There was a TCR beta motif, made of eight highly homologous variants, that appeared characteristic of ankylosing spondylitis blood. The clones that were linked to disease were reported to be significantly enriched in matched synovial fluid samples from ankylosing spondylitis patients. Some of these motif variants have turned up before, in reports on reactive arthritis synovial fluid and blood.

Quantitative barcoded 5'-RACE was used to prepare TCR beta libraries. One entry per CDR3 protein, called by TCRdb with MiXCR from the 5' RACE reads. The sample shows about 260,000 distinct CDR3 sequences, 20% to 30% of them seen only once. This clonotype was counted ten times or more. No antigen is known for it. This CDR3 has 16 amino acids. V shed 0 bases, J shed 3 bases, and the junction held 3 bases outside the gene matches. The germline V gene has CDR1 MGHRA and CDR2 YSYEKL. What was sequenced was blood, either unsorted or a sorted T cell fraction (not recorded which). This chain uses TRBV4-1 with TRBJ1-2; 11 bases are a match to TRBD1. This TCR was sampled from a male donor with ankylosing spondylitis or in good health (not recorded which). The CDR3 is CASSQDGQGAYYGYTF. Here the CDR3 DNA reads TGCGCCAGCAGCCAAGATGGACAGGGGGCTTACTATGGCTACACCTTC.